This T cell receptor beta chain was captured in a study of blood T cell repertoires in COVID-19. On the study more broadly: PBMCs, B-cell-depleted T cells, or T cells were the source of the cDNA or gDNA that made up the material.

Cohort assignment relied on participant-reported clinical history. Donors in Cohort 3 counted as recovered after two negative PCRs, clearance, or symptom resolution. Only in-frame clones appear in the TCRdb table, and some are missing; sequencing was by immunoSEQ multiplex PCR. The sample contains a few hundred thousand clones, roughly 85% of which appear only once. There are 16 residues in the CDR3. Trimming shortened V by 2 bases and J by 3 bases, and 14 bases separated the two germline ends. The germline gives CDR1 MGHRA, CDR2 YSYEKL. This chain uses TRBV4-1 with TRBJ2-4, with no clear D. This TCR was recovered from a woman aged 25-40 years who had recovered from COVID-19. Sequencing used PBMCs or T cells enriched from blood (not recorded which). The CDR3 DNA sequence: TGCGCCAGCAGCCAACAAATCGGGTGGGTCAAAAACATTCAGTACTTC. Its protein product is CASSQQIGWVKNIQYF.